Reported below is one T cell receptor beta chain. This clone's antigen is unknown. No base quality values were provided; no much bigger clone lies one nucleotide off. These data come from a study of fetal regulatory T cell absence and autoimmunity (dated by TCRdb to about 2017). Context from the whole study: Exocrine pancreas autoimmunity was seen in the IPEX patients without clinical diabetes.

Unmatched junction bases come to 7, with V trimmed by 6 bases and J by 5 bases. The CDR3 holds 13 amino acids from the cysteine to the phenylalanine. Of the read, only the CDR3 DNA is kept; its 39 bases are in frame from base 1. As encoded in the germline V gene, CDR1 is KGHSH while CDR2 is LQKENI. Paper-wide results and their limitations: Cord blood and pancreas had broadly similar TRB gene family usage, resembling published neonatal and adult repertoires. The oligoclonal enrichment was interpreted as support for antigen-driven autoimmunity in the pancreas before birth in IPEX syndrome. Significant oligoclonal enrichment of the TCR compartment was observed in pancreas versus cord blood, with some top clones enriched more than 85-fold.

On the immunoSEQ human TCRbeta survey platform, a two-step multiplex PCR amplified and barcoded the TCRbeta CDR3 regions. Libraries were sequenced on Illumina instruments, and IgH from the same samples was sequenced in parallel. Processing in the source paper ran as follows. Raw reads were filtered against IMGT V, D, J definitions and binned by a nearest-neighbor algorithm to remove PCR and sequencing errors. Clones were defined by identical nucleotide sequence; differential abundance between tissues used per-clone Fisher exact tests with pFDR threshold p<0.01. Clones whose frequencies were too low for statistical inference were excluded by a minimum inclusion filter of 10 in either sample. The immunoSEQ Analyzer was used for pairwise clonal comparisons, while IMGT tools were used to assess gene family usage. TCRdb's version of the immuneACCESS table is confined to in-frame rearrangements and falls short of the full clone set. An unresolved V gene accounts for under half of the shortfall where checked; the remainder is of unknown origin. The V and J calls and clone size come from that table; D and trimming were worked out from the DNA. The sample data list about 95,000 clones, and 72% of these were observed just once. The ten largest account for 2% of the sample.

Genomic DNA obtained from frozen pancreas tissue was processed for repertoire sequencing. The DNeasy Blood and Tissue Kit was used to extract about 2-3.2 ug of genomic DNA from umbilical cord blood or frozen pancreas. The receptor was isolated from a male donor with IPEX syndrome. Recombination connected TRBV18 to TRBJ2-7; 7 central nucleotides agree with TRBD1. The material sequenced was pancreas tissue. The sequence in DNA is TGTGCCAGCTCGCAACAGGGGTACAACGAGCAGTACTTC. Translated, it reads CASSQQGYNEQYF.